The 17 T cell receptor beta chains in this list originate from one sample, sequenced in a study of OX40 agonist ivuxolimab in advanced cancers. Repertoires were generated with immunoSEQ multiplex PCR, while TCRdb's copy carries only in-frame clones and drops some. The table includes roughly 61,000 clones, more than 85% detected once. This specimen consisted of CD4+ or CD8+ T cells sorted from blood, obtained in a trial of the OX40 agonist ivuxolimab. The receptors shown here come from an adult with an advanced solid tumor such as melanoma, head and neck, liver or kidney cancer.

V is TRBV19 and J is TRBJ1-1; D not certain. This CDR3 has 13 residues. The ends were cut back, 6 bases at V and 1 base at J, with 9 bases in the middle. In germline, CDR1 is LNHDA, CDR2 SQIVND (reference sequence). The CDR3 loop is CASSRGPNTEAFF. The CDR3, as DNA: TGTGCCAGTAGCCGTGGTCCGAACACTGAAGCTTTCTTT. The complete variable domain, with remaining parts taken from reference TRBV19 and TRBJ1-1, reads DGGITQSPKYLFRKEGQNVTLSCEQNLNHDAMYWYRQDPGQGLRLIYYSQIVNDFQKGDIAEGYSVSREKKESFPLTVTSAQKNPTAFYLCASSRGPNTEAFFGQGTRLTVV.

This clone was recorded once. This chain connects TRBV4-1 to TRBJ1-1; TRBD1 matches at 7 bases. The germline gives CDR1 MGHRA, CDR2 YSYEKL. Trimming at V came to 1 base and at J to 1 base, leaving 6 bases not matched to a gene. The CDR3 extends over 16 amino acids. The CDR3 DNA reads TGCGCCAGCAGCCAAGGGGTCGACAGGGAGAACACTGAAGCTTTCTTT. Amino acids: CASSQGVDRENTEAFF.

This chain uses TRBV4-1 with TRBJ2-2; 9 bases are shared with TRBD1. Germline lookup yields CDR1 MGHRA and CDR2 YSYEKL. The CDR3 is made up of 15 amino acids. V shed 2 bases, J shed 5 bases, and the junction held 3 bases outside the gene matches. The CDR3 spells CASSQWTGATGELFF. The DNA of the CDR3 is TGCGCCAGCAGCCAATGGACAGGGGCGACCGGGGAGCTGTTTTTT.

This rearrangement joins TRBV7-6 to TRBJ1-1, with D maybe TRBD1 (5 bases). V was clipped by 3 bases and J by 0 bases, with 20 bases between them. From germline, CDR1 is SGHVS and CDR2 FNYEAQ. The CDR3 has 18 residues. CDR3 bases: TGTGCCAGCAGCTTCTCGACAGAAAGTGGGGCCATGAACACTGAAGCTTTCTTT. Its translation is CASSFSTESGAMNTEAFF.

The chain joins TRBV6-1 to TRBJ2-5; weak D call: TRBD2 (5 bases). Germline V gene lookup returns CDR1 MNHNS and CDR2 SASEGT. This CDR3 is built from 13 residues. Between the trimmed V and J ends, which lost 10 bases and 1 base, there was a span of 13 bases. The CDR3 bases are TGTGCCACCTACCCCGGGGTCCAAGAGACCCAGTACTTC. This sequence encodes CATYPGVQETQYF.

This rearrangement joins TRBV4-1 to TRBJ1-1; 9 bases fit TRBD1. The junction had 12 bases not matched to a gene; V was cut back by 3 bases and J by 7 bases. The CDR3 consists of 16 residues. Per germline, CDR1 MGHRA and CDR2 YSYEKL. The CDR3 loop reads CASSHIPGQGRFEAFF. The CDR3 DNA sequence: TGCGCCAGCAGCCATATCCCGGGACAGGGAAGATTTGAAGCTTTCTTT.

This clone was observed a few times. The CDR3 region is CAWSVNEVGYTF. CDR3 coding DNA: TGTGCCTGGAGTGTAAATGAGGTGGGCTACACCTTC. The rearrangement uses TRBV30 and TRBJ1-2; D gene uncertain. Trimming stripped 0 bases from V and 8 bases from J, with 10 bases between. The CDR3 loop spans 12 amino acids. Germline assignment: CDR1 GTSNPN and CDR2 SVGIG (reference sequence).

The chain uses TRBV20-1 and TRBJ1-5, with TRBD1 as a possible D gene (5 bases). The germline CDR1 and CDR2 sequences are DFQATT and SNEGSKA (reference sequence). The CDR3 has 11 residues. V was clipped by 4 bases and J by 9 bases, with 10 bases between them. CDR3 DNA sequence: TGCAGTGCTACAGTCGGGGGGCCCCAGCATTTT. It yields the protein CSATVGGPQHF.

In nucleotides, the CDR3 is TGTGCCAGCGACCAGCTAGCGGGGGGACGTGGGGCCAACGTCCTGACTTTC. This encodes CASDQLAGGRGANVLTF. This chain joins TRBV2 and TRBJ2-6; 11 bases fit TRBD2. Trimming cost V 8 bases and J 3 bases; bases outside gene matches: 9. CDR1 is SNHLY and CDR2 is FYNNEI in the germline V gene. The CDR3 has 17 residues.

This chain connects TRBV19 to TRBJ1-1, with a possible D match to TRBD1 (5 bases). The CDR3 has 16 amino acids. V was trimmed by 6 bases and J by 3 bases, leaving 20 bases between them. The germline gives CDR1 LNHDA, CDR2 SQIVND (reference sequence). Written as DNA, the CDR3 is TGTGCCAGTAGAACTGGGGGGGAGCCATGGGACACTGAAGCTTTCTTT. Protein: CASRTGGEPWDTEAFF.

The chain employs TRBV28 and TRBJ1-2, with D unclear. Germline CDR1 MDHEN, CDR2 SYDVKM. Deletions cut 2 bases from V and 4 bases from J, with 8 bases between. The CDR3 spans 13 residues. DNA of the CDR3: TGTGCCAGCAGTTTAATAACAGCCTATGGCTACACCTTC. The encoded protein is CASSLITAYGYTF.

The CDR3 region is CASSSISNEQFF. Written as DNA, the CDR3 is TGTGCCAGCAGCTCCATATCCAATGAGCAGTTCTTC. The rearrangement joins TRBV7-2 to TRBJ2-1; D is undetermined. Germline values: CDR1 SGHTA, CDR2 FQGNSA. The ends were cut back, 4 bases at V and 6 bases at J, with 7 bases in the middle. This CDR3 comprises 12 residues. Drawing the rest from reference TRBV7-2 and TRBJ2-1, the complete variable domain is GAGVSQSPSNKVTEKGKDVELRCDPISGHTALYWYRQSLGQGLEFLIYFQGNSAPDKSGLPSDRFSAERTGGSVSTLTIQRTQQEDSAVYLCASSSISNEQFFGPGTRLTVL.

The rearrangement links TRBV5-1 to TRBJ2-5; TRBD2 agrees at 7 bases. CDR1 SGHRS and CDR2 YFSETQ come from the germline V gene. V gave up 5 bases and J gave up 5 bases; unmatched junction bases: 15. The CDR3 runs 16 residues. CDR3 nucleotides: TGCGCCAGCAGTCCACGGGACTACCTAAAAGATGAGACCCAGTACTTC. This sequence encodes CASSPRDYLKDETQYF.

The J gene is TRBJ2-5, the V gene TRBV7-9; D call uncertain. The CDR3 has 13 amino acids. V dropped 6 bases and J dropped 3 bases, with 11 bases sitting between them. Germline-derived CDR1 and CDR2 are SEHNR and FQNEAQ (reference sequence). The CDR3 DNA sequence: TGTGCCAGCAGTCCCGAGCACGAAGAGACCCAGTACTTC. Its protein product is CASSPEHEETQYF.

J is TRBJ1-2 and V is TRBV16, with 8 nucleotides matching TRBD1. V was pared by 4 bases and J by 2 bases, with 3 bases of the junction left unmatched. The CDR3 is made up of 14 amino acids. The germline CDR1 and CDR2 sequences are KGHSY and FQNENV. This CDR3 is CASSRQGLNYGYTF. The CDR3 DNA sequence: TGTGCCAGCAGCCGACAGGGGTTGAACTATGGCTACACCTTC.

The chain links TRBV7-8 to TRBJ1-1, with D unresolved. With 5 bases removed from V and 5 bases from J, the gap between germline ends came to 15 bases. Germline loops: CDR1 SGHVS, CDR2 FQNEAQ. The CDR3 has 14 amino acids. Here the CDR3 DNA reads TGTGCCAGCAGCGCATATGCGGGAGGAACTGAAGCTTTCTTT. It encodes CASSAYAGGTEAFF.

Turning to this clone: At one end, the junction sequence differs from germline, possibly due to a read error. The chain carries TRBV7-7 and TRBJ2-1; 8 bases map to TRBD2. Germline CDR1 reads SSHAT; CDR2 reads FNYEAQ (reference sequence). This CDR3 is built from 15 residues. The CDR3 is CASSPTRGDYNEQFF. The CDR3 coding sequence is TGTGCTAGCAGCCCCACGCGGGGGGACTACAATGAGCAGTTCTTC.